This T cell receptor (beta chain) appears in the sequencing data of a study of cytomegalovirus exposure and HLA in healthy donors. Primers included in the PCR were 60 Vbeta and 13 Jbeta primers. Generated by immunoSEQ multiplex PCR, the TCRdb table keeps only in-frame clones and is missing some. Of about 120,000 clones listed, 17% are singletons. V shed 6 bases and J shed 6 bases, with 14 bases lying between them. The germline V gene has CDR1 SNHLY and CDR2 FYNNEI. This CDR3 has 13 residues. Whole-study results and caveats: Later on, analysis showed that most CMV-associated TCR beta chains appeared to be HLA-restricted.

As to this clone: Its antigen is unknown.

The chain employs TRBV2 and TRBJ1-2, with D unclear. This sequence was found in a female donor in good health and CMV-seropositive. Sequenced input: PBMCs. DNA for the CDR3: TGTGCCAGCAGGGCCCTAAGACGGGATGGCTACACCTTC. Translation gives CASRALRRDGYTF.